These T cell receptor beta chains were read from a single sample in a study of T cell responses to AZD1222 COVID-19 vaccine. The repertoire was sequenced with immunoSEQ multiplex PCR; TCRdb's copy has only in-frame clones and lacks some. The sample contains under 150,000 clones, 75% to 85% of which appear only once. Sequences were derived from peripheral blood, sampled 28 days after the second AZD1222 dose. These receptors were collected from an adult who received the AZD1222 COVID-19 vaccine. CDR3s include the opening cysteine and the closing phenylalanine or tryptophan. D genes are given only for firm matches. Rows may omit the clone size; those that give it use once, few, many or a size class.

abundance: once
d_gene: .
v_gene: TRBV27
j_gene: TRBJ1-5
CDR3aa: CASADIGRNQPQHF

abundance: .
d_gene: .
v_gene: TRBV2
j_gene: TRBJ1-3
CDR3aa: CASSERWQASSGNTIYF

abundance: .
d_gene: .
v_gene: TRBV18
j_gene: TRBJ1-4
CDR3aa: CASSPRNEKLFF

abundance: .
d_gene: .
v_gene: TRBV10-3
j_gene: TRBJ1-1
CDR3aa: CAISAWTEAFF

abundance: .
d_gene: .
v_gene: TRBV6-2/TRBV6-3
j_gene: TRBJ2-1
CDR3aa: CASSRLAYNEQFF

abundance: .
d_gene: .
v_gene: TRBV9
j_gene: TRBJ1-6
CDR3aa: CASSPPDTGLPLHF

abundance: .
d_gene: TRBD1
v_gene: TRBV19
j_gene: TRBJ1-4
CDR3aa: CASSPGQDPGEKLFF

abundance: .
d_gene: .
v_gene: TRBV3-1/TRBV3-2
j_gene: TRBJ1-1
CDR3aa: CASSTLTEAFF

abundance: .
d_gene: .
v_gene: TRBV9
j_gene: TRBJ1-2
CDR3aa: CASSALGGRSKNYGYTF

abundance: .
d_gene: TRBD1
v_gene: TRBV7-8
j_gene: TRBJ1-1
CDR3aa: CASSLGQGYTEAFF

abundance: .
d_gene: .
v_gene: TRBV6-5
j_gene: TRBJ1-1
CDR3aa: CAALAGGNTEAFF

abundance: .
d_gene: .
v_gene: TRBV6-5
j_gene: TRBJ1-5
CDR3aa: CASTPLGSDQPQHF

abundance: .
d_gene: TRBD1
v_gene: TRBV11-2
j_gene: TRBJ1-2
CDR3aa: CASSHRGFWDRGGYGYTF

abundance: .
d_gene: .
v_gene: TRBV7-6
j_gene: TRBJ1-2
CDR3aa: CASSLGGYGYTF

abundance: once
d_gene: .
v_gene: TRBV21-1
j_gene: TRBJ2-7
CDR3aa: CASSPPIGGSYEQYF

abundance: .
d_gene: .
v_gene: TRBV11-2
j_gene: TRBJ2-1
CDR3aa: CASSLRSQIAYNEQFF

abundance: .
d_gene: .
v_gene: TRBV5-1
j_gene: TRBJ1-4
CDR3aa: CASSLGSSTNEKLFF

abundance: few
d_gene: TRBD1
v_gene: TRBV7-9
j_gene: TRBJ2-1
CDR3aa: CANGQGAHNEQFF

abundance: .
d_gene: .
v_gene: TRBV2
j_gene: TRBJ2-7
CDR3aa: CASSEALIQIKQYF

abundance: .
d_gene: .
v_gene: TRBV20-1
j_gene: TRBJ1-2
CDR3aa: CSAKGDYGYTF

abundance: once
d_gene: .
v_gene: TRBV2
j_gene: TRBJ1-5
CDR3aa: CASRGVWNQPQHF

abundance: .
d_gene: .
v_gene: TRBV18
j_gene: TRBJ2-7
CDR3aa: CASSPGAPYEQYF

abundance: once
d_gene: .
v_gene: TRBV21-1
j_gene: TRBJ1-4
CDR3aa: CASSNRRGPPGVEF

abundance: .
d_gene: .
v_gene: TRBV28
j_gene: TRBJ1-2
CDR3aa: CASSYMWQGFRDTF

abundance: .
d_gene: .
v_gene: TRBV3-1/TRBV3-2
j_gene: TRBJ1-4
CDR3aa: CASSQRGFNEKLFF

abundance: .
d_gene: .
v_gene: TRBV6-2/TRBV6-3
j_gene: TRBJ1-1
CDR3aa: CASSYDLGGSPEAFF

abundance: .
d_gene: .
v_gene: TRBV7-9
j_gene: TRBJ1-3
CDR3aa: CASSLIGGWETSGNTIYF

abundance: .
d_gene: .
v_gene: TRBV5-1
j_gene: TRBJ2-3
CDR3aa: CATTPGGGLTDTQYF

abundance: .
d_gene: .
v_gene: TRBV7-4
j_gene: TRBJ2-7
CDR3aa: CASSLTNDGAYEQYF

abundance: .
d_gene: TRBD2
v_gene: TRBV7-9
j_gene: TRBJ2-1
CDR3aa: CASSLERLAGYNEQFF

abundance: .
d_gene: .
v_gene: TRBV10-3
j_gene: TRBJ1-4
CDR3aa: CAISESGGEKLFF

abundance: .
d_gene: TRBD1
v_gene: TRBV18
j_gene: TRBJ2-7
CDR3aa: CASSPQGQRSYEQYF

abundance: .
d_gene: .
v_gene: TRBV7-9
j_gene: TRBJ1-1
CDR3aa: CASSLARRGVNTEAFF

abundance: .
d_gene: .
v_gene: TRBV28
j_gene: TRBJ1-2
CDR3aa: CASSPRVYGYTF

abundance: .
d_gene: .
v_gene: TRBV20-1
j_gene: TRBJ1-4
CDR3aa: CSALFEKLFF

abundance: .
d_gene: TRBD2
v_gene: TRBV14
j_gene: TRBJ2-5
CDR3aa: CASSRLGGAKTQYF

abundance: once
d_gene: TRBD1
v_gene: TRBV7-9
j_gene: TRBJ2-7
CDR3aa: CASSSRDRNYEQYF

abundance: .
d_gene: .
v_gene: TRBV7-8
j_gene: TRBJ1-1
CDR3aa: CASSLPRDPEAFF

abundance: .
d_gene: TRBD1
v_gene: TRBV10-1
j_gene: TRBJ2-7
CDR3aa: CASSGGQTGGSYEQYF

abundance: .
d_gene: .
v_gene: TRBV12-5
j_gene: TRBJ2-1
CDR3aa: CASGPTTDEQFF

abundance: .
d_gene: TRBD1
v_gene: TRBV3-1/TRBV3-2
j_gene: TRBJ1-2
CDR3aa: CASSQLTGDNGYTF

abundance: .
d_gene: .
v_gene: TRBV5-5
j_gene: TRBJ1-1
CDR3aa: CASSSTTGTLATEAFF

abundance: .
d_gene: .
v_gene: TRBV6-6
j_gene: TRBJ2-3
CDR3aa: CASSRSQGGANTQYF

abundance: .
d_gene: .
v_gene: TRBV4-1
j_gene: TRBJ2-6
CDR3aa: CASSRLDLIHSGANVLTF

abundance: .
d_gene: .
v_gene: TRBV7-8
j_gene: TRBJ2-3
CDR3aa: CASSLARVAAPLDTQYF

abundance: once
d_gene: .
v_gene: TRBV10-2
j_gene: TRBJ1-6
CDR3aa: CASRDGTLTFNSPLHF

abundance: .
d_gene: .
v_gene: TRBV6-5
j_gene: TRBJ2-7
CDR3aa: CASSLQGQQYF

abundance: .
d_gene: TRBD1
v_gene: TRBV5-5
j_gene: TRBJ1-1
CDR3aa: CASSLQGEENTEAFF

abundance: .
d_gene: TRBD1
v_gene: TRBV6-1
j_gene: TRBJ1-5
CDR3aa: CASSEWVRDRDQPQHF

abundance: .
d_gene: .
v_gene: TRBV7-9
j_gene: TRBJ2-3
CDR3aa: CASSTRDSDTQYF

abundance: few
d_gene: TRBD1
v_gene: TRBV5-8
j_gene: TRBJ1-2
CDR3aa: CASSRKGQGYGYTF

abundance: .
d_gene: .
v_gene: TRBV6-5
j_gene: TRBJ2-7
CDR3aa: CASSYRDGSGEQYF

abundance: .
d_gene: .
v_gene: TRBV28
j_gene: TRBJ2-7
CDR3aa: CASSWGGTSSREQYF

abundance: .
d_gene: TRBD1
v_gene: TRBV18
j_gene: TRBJ1-2
CDR3aa: CASSPGTGGNGYTF

abundance: few
d_gene: TRBD2
v_gene: TRBV30
j_gene: TRBJ2-2
CDR3aa: CAWTGGGELFF

abundance: few
d_gene: TRBD2
v_gene: TRBV4-3
j_gene: TRBJ2-3
CDR3aa: CASSPANSARGGADTQYF

abundance: .
d_gene: .
v_gene: TRBV28
j_gene: TRBJ1-4
CDR3aa: CASSGQGAGDEKLFF

abundance: .
d_gene: .
v_gene: TRBV29-1
j_gene: TRBJ1-5
CDR3aa: CSVGWGEINQPQHF

abundance: .
d_gene: .
v_gene: TRBV11-2
j_gene: TRBJ2-7
CDR3aa: CASSLGSLLLQYF